This T cell receptor beta chain originates from a study of beta chain features in type 1 diabetes. Since all of the isolated RNA was reverse transcribed, expressed TCRB transcripts were what got sequenced. Clones were sequenced by immunoSEQ multiplex PCR, and TCRdb holds only the in-frame ones, with some missing. The sample includes roughly 150,000 clones, roughly 10% seen only once; the top ten take roughly 0.7%. This clone showed up many times. What it binds is not known. Whole-study findings and limits: Researchers caution that PCR might favor shorter templates, equally among patients and controls. Type 1 diabetes patients had TCRB CDR3s that were shorter (moderately but significantly so) in all four CD4+ subsets.

There are 13 residues in the CDR3. V was clipped by 9 bases and J by 5 bases, with 14 bases between them. Germline V lookup: CDR1 LNHDA, CDR2 SQIVND (reference sequence). Blood was collected once per donor into heparin, averaging about 110 mL. Purity exceeding 98% was reached by all sorted populations. The rearrangement links TRBV19 to TRBJ2-1; tentative D call: TRBD2 (6 bases). The receptor's source is a woman aged 25 to 39 with type 1 diabetes. Input material: central memory CD4+ T cells from blood. CDR3 sequence: CASSELADNEQFF. The DNA for the CDR3 is TGTGCCAGCTCGGAACTAGCCGACAATGAGCAGTTCTTC.